This T cell receptor (beta chain) was found in a study of T-cell memory formation after mild COVID-19. This clonotype was seen only a few times. No antigen is known for it. Regarding the study as a whole: Some clones that responded turned up in pre-infection memory, which suggests that cross-reactive memory joined in.

The CDR3 extends over 14 amino acids. With 0 bases clipped from V and 7 bases from J, the junction kept 3 bases outside the gene matches. Germline V gives CDR1 SGHAT, CDR2 FQNNGV. TCR alpha and TCR beta cDNA libraries carrying sample barcodes and UMIs were produced by 5'RACE using constant-segment primers. TCRdb reprocessed the 5' RACE reads via MiXCR and lists one record per CDR3 protein. The sample shows some 250,000 distinct CDR3 sequences, more than 15% of them seen only once. The sample comprised PBMCs or a T cell subset sorted from them (not recorded which). The V call is TRBV11-2, the J call TRBJ2-4; 7 nucleotides line up with TRBD1. The TCR originated in a young man who had mild COVID-19 (a few samples of this study predate the infection). Cell type and time point are not known. CDR3 loop: CASSLDTGVNIQYF. In nucleotides, the CDR3 is TGTGCCAGCAGCTTAGATACAGGGGTGAACATTCAGTACTTC.